These 6 T cell receptor beta chains originate from one sample sequenced in a study of T cell responses to AZD1222 COVID-19 vaccine. The table came from immunoSEQ multiplex PCR; TCRdb's copy has only in-frame clones and leaves some out. The sample holds about 100,000 clones, 90% to 95% seen once. This specimen consisted of peripheral blood, obtained 28 days after the second AZD1222 dose. These receptors all stem from an adult who received the AZD1222 COVID-19 vaccine.

This chain links TRBV7-9 with TRBJ1-2, with D unclear. The ends were cut back, 1 base at V and 2 bases at J, with 2 bases in the middle. Germline V gene data show CDR1 as SEHNR and CDR2 as FQNEAQ (reference sequence). CDR3 length: 12 residues. The CDR3 region has the DNA TGTGCCAGCAGCTTAGAGAACTATGGCTACACCTTC. It encodes CASSLENYGYTF.

A single count supports this clone. The chain carries TRBV30 and TRBJ2-1; the D gene is possibly TRBD1 (6 bases). In germline, CDR1 is GTSNPN, CDR2 SVGIG (reference sequence). Between the trimmed V and J ends, which lost 2 bases and 4 bases, there was a span of 18 bases. The CDR3 is 16 residues long. CDR3 DNA sequence: TGTGCCTGGAGTATTAGAGACAGGAGAAAGTACAATGAGCAGTTCTTC. Protein product: CAWSIRDRRKYNEQFF.

The chain has TRBV3-1 (or the pseudogene TRBV3-2) and TRBJ2-7; 12 bases match TRBD2. The J segment lost 4 bases and the V segment lost 4 bases, leaving 2 bases of the junction unmatched. This CDR3 is built from 14 residues. Germline CDR1 is LGHDT and CDR2 is YNNKEL (reference sequence). The CDR3 region is CASSPGLAGYEQYF. The CDR3 DNA is TGTGCCAGCAGCCCGGGACTAGCGGGTTACGAGCAGTACTTC.

This clone turned up a few times. This rearrangement joins TRBV7-8 to TRBJ1-4; tentatively, D is TRBD1 (6 bases). The germline CDR1 and CDR2 sequences are SGHVS and FQNEAQ. The CDR3 covers 15 residues. V dropped 1 base and J dropped 5 bases, with 11 bases sitting between them. CDR3 nucleotide sequence: TGTGCCAGCAGCTTAGGCGGGGGCGGGAATGAAAAACTGTTTTTT. Protein product: CASSLGGGGNEKLFF.

J is TRBJ1-2 and V is TRBV28; 7 bases are a match to TRBD1. Germline lookup yields CDR1 MDHEN and CDR2 SYDVKM. The V and J ends lost 5 bases and 5 bases, in that order; junction bases with no gene match: 5. This CDR3 spans 13 amino acids. This CDR3 reads CASSRGQRYGYTF. The CDR3 DNA reads TGTGCCAGCAGTAGGGGACAGAGGTATGGCTACACCTTC.

The chain links TRBV9 to TRBJ2-1; 9 nucleotides match TRBD1. The CDR3 is 17 amino acids. V gave up 4 bases and J gave up 5 bases; unmatched junction bases: 13. In germline, CDR1 is SGDLS, CDR2 YYNGEE. The CDR3 sequence: CASSPPEGDRAHNEQFF. In nucleotides, the CDR3 is TGTGCCAGCAGCCCCCCTGAAGGGGACAGGGCACACAATGAGCAGTTCTTC.